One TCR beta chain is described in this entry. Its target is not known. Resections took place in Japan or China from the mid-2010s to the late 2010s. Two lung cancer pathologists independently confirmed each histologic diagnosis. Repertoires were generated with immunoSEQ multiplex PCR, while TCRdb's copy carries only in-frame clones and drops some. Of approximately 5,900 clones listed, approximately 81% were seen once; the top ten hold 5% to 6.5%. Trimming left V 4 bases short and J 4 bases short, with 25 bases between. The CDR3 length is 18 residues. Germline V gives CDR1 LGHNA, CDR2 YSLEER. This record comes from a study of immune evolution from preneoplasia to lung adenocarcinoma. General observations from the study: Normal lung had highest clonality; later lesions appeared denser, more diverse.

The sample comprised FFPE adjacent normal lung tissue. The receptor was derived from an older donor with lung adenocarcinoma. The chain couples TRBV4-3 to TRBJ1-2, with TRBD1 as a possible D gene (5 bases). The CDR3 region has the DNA TGCGCCAGCAGCCGCCTGGGGGGGGATCCACACGGAGGCTATGGCTACACCTTC. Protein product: CASSRLGGDPHGGYGYTF.